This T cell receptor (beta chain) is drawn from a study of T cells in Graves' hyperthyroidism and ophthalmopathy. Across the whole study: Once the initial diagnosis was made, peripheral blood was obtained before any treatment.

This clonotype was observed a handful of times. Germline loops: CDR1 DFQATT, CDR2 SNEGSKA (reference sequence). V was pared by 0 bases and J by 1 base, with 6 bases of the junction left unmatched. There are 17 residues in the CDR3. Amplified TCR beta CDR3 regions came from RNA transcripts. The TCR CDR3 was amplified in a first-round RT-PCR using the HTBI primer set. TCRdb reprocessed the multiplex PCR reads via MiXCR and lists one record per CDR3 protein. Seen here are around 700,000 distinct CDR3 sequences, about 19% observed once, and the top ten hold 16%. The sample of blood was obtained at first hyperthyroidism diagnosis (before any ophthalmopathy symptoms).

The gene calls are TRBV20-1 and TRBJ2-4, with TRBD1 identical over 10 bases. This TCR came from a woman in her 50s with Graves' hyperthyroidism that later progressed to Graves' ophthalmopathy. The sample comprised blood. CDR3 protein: CSARDPDRGLAKNIQYF. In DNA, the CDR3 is TGCAGTGCTAGAGATCCCGACAGGGGGCTGGCCAAAAACATTCAGTACTTC.